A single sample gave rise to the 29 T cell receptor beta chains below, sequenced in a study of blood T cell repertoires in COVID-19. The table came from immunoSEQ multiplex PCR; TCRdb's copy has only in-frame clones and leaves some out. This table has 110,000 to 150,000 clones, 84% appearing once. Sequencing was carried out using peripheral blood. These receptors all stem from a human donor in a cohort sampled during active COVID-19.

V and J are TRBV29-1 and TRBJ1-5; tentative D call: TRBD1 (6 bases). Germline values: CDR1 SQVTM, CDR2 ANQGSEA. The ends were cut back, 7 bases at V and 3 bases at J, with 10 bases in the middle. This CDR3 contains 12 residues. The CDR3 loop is CSAGQLNQPQHF. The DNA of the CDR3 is TGCAGCGCCGGACAGCTCAATCAGCCCCAGCATTTT. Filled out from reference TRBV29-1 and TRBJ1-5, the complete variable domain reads SAVISQKPSRDICQRGTSLTIQCQVDSQVTMMFWYRQQPGQSLTLIATANQGSEATYESGFVIDKFPISRPNLTFSTLTVSNMSPEDSSIYLCSAGQLNQPQHFGDGTRLSIL.

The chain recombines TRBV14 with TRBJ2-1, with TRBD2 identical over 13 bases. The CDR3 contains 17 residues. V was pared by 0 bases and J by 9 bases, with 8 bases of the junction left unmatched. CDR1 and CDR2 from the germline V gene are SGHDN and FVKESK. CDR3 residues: CASSQDFTSGRGGEQFF. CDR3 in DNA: TGTGCCAGCAGCCAAGATTTTACTAGCGGGAGGGGTGGTGAGCAGTTCTTC.

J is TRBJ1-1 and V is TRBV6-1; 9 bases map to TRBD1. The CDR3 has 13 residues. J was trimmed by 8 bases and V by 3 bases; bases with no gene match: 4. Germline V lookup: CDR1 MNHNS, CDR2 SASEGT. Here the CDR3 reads CASSDPGQGEAFF. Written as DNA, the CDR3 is TGTGCCAGCAGTGACCCAGGACAGGGGGAAGCTTTCTTT.

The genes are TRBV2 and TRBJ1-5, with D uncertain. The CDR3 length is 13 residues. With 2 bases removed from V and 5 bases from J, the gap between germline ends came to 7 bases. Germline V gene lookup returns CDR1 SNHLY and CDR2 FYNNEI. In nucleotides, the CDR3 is TGTGCCAGCAGTGAATTTTTAGATCAGCCCCAGCATTTT. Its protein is CASSEFLDQPQHF.

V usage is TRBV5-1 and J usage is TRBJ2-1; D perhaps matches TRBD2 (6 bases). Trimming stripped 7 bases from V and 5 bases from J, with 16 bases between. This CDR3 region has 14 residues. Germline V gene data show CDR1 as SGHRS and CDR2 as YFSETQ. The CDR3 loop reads CASGLTARDNEQFF. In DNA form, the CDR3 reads TGCGCCAGCGGACTAACAGCTAGGGACAATGAGCAGTTCTTC.

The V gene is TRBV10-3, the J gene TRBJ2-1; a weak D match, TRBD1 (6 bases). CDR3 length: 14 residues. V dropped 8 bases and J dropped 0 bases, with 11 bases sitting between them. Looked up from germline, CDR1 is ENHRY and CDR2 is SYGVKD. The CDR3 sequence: CAILDSSSYNEQFF. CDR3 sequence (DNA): TGTGCCATCCTGGACAGCAGCTCCTACAATGAGCAGTTCTTC.

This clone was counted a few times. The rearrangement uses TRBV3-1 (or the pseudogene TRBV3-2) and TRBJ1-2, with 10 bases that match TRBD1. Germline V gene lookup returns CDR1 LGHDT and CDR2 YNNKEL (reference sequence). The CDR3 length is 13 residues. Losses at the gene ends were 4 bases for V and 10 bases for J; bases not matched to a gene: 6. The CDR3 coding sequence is TGTGCCAGCAGCCCGGGACAGGGGAATTCCTACACCTTC. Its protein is CASSPGQGNSYTF.

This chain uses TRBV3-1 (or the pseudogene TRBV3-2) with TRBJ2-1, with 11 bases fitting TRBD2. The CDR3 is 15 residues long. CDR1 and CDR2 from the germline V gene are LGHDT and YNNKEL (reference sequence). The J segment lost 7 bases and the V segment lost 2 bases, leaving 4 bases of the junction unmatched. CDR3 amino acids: CASSQRTSGRNEQFF. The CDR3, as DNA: TGTGCCAGCAGCCAACGCACTAGCGGGAGAAATGAGCAGTTCTTC.

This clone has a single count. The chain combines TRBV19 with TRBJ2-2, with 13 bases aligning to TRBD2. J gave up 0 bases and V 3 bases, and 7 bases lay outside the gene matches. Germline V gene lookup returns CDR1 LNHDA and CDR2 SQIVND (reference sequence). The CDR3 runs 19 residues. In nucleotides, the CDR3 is TGTGCCAGTAGTATCGGACTAGCGGGGGATTTCGCGAACACCGGGGAGCTGTTTTTT. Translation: CASSIGLAGDFANTGELFF.

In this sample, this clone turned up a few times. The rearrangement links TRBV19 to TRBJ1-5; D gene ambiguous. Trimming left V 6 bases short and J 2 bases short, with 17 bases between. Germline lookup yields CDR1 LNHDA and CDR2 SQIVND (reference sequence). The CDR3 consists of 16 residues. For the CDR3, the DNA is TGTGCCAGTAGCCGGGCGGCGGGCTTCGGCAATCAGCCCCAGCATTTT. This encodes CASSRAAGFGNQPQHF.

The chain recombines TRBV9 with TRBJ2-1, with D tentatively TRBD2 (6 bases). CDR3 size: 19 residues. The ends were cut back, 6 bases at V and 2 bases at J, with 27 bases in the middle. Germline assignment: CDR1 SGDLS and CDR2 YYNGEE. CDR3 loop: CASKVPGVHDVYAYNEQFF. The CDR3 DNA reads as TGTGCCAGCAAAGTCCCGGGAGTACACGACGTTTACGCCTACAATGAGCAGTTCTTC.

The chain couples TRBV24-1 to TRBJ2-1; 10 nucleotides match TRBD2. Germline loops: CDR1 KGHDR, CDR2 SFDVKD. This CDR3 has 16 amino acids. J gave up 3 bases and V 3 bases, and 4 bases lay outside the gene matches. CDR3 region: CATSDGLAVFYNEQFF. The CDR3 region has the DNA TGTGCCACCAGTGATGGACTAGCGGTCTTCTACAATGAGCAGTTCTTC.

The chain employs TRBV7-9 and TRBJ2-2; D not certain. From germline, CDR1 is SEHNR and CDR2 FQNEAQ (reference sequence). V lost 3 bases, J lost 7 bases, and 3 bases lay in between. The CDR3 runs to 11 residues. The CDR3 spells CASSFIGELFF. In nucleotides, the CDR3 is TGTGCCAGCAGCTTTATCGGGGAGCTGTTTTTT.

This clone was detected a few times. The CDR3 region has the DNA TGTGCCAGCAGCGTCGGGACAGCTGGAAACACCATATATTTT. Amino acid sequence: CASSVGTAGNTIYF. The chain recombines TRBV9 with TRBJ1-3, with TRBD1 identical over 7 bases. The CDR3 extends over 14 amino acids. From germline, CDR1 is SGDLS and CDR2 YYNGEE. J lost 2 bases, V lost 2 bases, and 1 base had no gene match.

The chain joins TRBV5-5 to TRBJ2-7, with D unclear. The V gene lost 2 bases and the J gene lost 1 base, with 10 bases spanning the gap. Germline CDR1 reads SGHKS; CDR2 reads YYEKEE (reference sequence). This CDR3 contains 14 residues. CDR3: CASSFYENSYEQYF. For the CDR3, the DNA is TGTGCCAGCAGCTTTTACGAGAATTCCTACGAGCAGTACTTC.

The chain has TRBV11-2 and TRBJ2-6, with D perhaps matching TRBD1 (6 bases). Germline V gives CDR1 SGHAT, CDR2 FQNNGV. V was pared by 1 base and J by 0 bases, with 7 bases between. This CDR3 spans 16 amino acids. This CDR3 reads CASSLGGGSGANVLTF. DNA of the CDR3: TGTGCCAGCAGCTTAGGAGGGGGCTCTGGGGCCAACGTCCTGACTTTC.

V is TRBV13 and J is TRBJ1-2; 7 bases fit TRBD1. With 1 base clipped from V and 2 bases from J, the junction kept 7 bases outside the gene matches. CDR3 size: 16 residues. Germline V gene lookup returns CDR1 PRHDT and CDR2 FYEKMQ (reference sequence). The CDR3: CASSLANMDRNYGYTF. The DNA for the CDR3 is TGTGCCAGCAGCTTAGCCAATATGGACAGGAACTATGGCTACACCTTC.

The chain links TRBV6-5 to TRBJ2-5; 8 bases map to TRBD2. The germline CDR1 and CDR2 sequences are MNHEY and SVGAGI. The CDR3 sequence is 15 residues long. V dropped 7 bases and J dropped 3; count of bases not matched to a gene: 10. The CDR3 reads CASIAVAGLKETQYF. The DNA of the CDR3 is TGTGCCAGCATAGCAGTAGCGGGATTAAAAGAGACCCAGTACTTC.

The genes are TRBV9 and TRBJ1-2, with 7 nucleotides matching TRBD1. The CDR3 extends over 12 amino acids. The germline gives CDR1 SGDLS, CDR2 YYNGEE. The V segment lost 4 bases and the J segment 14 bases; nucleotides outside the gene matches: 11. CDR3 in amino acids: CASSFPRQGITF. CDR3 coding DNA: TGTGCCAGCAGCTTTCCTCGACAGGGTATAACCTTC.

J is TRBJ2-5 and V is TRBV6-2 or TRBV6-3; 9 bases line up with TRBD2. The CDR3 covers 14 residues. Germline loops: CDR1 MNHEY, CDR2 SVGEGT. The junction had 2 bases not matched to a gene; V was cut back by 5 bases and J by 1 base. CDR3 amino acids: CASSGGLAQETQYF. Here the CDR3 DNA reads TGTGCCAGCAGTGGGGGACTAGCCCAAGAGACCCAGTACTTC.

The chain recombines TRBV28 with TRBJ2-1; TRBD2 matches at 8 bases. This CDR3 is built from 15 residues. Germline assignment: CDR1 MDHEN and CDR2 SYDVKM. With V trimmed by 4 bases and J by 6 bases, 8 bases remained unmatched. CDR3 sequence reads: CASSSPGLGGNEQFF. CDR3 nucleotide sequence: TGTGCCAGCAGTTCCCCGGGACTAGGAGGCAATGAGCAGTTCTTC.

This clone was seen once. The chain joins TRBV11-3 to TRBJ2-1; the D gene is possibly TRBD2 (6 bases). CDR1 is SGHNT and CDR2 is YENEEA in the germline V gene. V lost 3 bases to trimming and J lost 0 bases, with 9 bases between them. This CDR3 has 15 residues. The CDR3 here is CASSFRGSSYNEQFF. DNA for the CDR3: TGTGCCAGCAGCTTTCGGGGGAGCTCCTACAATGAGCAGTTCTTC.

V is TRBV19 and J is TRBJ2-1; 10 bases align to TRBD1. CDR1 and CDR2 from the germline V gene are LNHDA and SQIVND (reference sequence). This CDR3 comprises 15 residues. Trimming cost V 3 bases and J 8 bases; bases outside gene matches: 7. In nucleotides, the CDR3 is TGTGCCAGTAGTATCTGGGGACAGGGGTACCATGAGCAGTTCTTC. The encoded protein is CASSIWGQGYHEQFF.

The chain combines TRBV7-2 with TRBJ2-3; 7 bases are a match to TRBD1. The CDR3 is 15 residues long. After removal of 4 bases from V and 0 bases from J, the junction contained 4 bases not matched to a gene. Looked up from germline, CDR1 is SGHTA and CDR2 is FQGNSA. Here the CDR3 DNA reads TGTGCCAGCAGCTATAGGGGGCGTAGCACAGATACGCAGTATTTT. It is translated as CASSYRGRSTDTQYF.

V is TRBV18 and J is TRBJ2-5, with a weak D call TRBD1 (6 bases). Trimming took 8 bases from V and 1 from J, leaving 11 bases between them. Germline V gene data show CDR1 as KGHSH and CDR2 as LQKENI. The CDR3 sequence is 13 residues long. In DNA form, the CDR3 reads TGTGCCAGCCTACGGGACACCCAAGAGACCCAGTACTTC. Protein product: CASLRDTQETQYF.

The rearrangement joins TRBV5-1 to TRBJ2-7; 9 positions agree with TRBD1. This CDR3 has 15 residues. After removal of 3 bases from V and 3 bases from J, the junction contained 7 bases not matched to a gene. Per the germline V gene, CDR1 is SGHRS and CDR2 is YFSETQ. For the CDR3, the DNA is TGCGCCAGCAGCTGGACAGGGGATAATTACTACGAGCAGTACTTC. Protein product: CASSWTGDNYYEQYF.

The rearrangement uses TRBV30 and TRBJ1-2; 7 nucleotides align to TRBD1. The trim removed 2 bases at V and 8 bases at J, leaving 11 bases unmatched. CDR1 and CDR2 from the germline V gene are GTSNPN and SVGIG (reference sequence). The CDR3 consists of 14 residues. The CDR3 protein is CAWSKMTGRQGYTF. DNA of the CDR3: TGTGCCTGGAGTAAGATGACAGGGAGACAAGGCTACACCTTC.

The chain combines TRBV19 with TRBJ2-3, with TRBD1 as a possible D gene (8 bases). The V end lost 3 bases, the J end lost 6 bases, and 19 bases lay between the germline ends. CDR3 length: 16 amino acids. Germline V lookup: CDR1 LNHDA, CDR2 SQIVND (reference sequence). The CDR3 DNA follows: TGTGCCAGTAGTATGGGCGGACAGGGAGGGGCGGATACGCAGTATTTT. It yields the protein CASSMGGQGGADTQYF.

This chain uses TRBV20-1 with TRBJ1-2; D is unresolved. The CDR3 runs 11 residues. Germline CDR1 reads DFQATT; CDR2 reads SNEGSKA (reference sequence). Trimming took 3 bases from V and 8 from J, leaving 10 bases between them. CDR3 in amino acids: CSASDLIGYTF. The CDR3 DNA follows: TGCAGTGCTAGCGACTTGATAGGCTACACCTTC.